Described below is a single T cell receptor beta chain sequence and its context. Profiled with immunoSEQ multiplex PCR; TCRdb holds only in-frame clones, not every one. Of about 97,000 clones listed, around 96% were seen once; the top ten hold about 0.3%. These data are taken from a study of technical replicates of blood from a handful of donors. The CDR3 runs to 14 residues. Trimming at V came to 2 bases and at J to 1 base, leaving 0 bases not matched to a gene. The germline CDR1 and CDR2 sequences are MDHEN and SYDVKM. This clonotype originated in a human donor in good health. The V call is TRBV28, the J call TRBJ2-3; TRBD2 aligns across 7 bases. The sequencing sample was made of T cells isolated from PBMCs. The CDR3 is CASSLAGGTDTQYF. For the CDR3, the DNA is TGTGCCAGCAGTTTAGCGGGGGGCACAGATACGCAGTATTTT.